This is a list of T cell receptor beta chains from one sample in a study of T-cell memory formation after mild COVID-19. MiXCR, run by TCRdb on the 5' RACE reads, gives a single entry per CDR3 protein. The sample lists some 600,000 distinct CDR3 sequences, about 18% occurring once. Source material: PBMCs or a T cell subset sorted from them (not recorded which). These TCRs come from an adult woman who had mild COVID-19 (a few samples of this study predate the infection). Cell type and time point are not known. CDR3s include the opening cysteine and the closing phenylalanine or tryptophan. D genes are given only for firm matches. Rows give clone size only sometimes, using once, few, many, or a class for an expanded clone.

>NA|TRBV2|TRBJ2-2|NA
CASRMDANTGELFF
TGTGCCAGCAGGATGGACGCTAACACCGGGGAGCTGTTTTTT
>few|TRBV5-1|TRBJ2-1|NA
CASSPGSVGNNEQFF
TGCGCCAGCAGCCCCGGGTCGGTAGGGAACAATGAGCAGTTCTTC
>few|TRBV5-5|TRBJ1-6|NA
CASSLYSSSYNSPLHF
TGTGCCAGCAGCTTGTATTCGAGCTCCTATAATTCACCCCTCCACTTT
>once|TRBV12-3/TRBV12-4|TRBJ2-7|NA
CASSFQVPSYEQYF
TGTGCCAGCAGTTTTCAGGTTCCCTCCTACGAGCAGTACTTC
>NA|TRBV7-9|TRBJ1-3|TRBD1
CASSSKGQVPGNTIYF
TGTGCCAGCAGCTCAAAGGGACAGGTCCCTGGAAACACCATATATTTT
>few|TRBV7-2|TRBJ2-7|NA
CASSLTVSDHEQYF
TGTGCCAGCAGCTTAACCGTTTCAGACCACGAGCAGTACTTC
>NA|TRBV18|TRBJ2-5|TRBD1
CASSSDRVETQYF
TGTGCCAGCTCATCCGACAGGGTAGAGACCCAGTACTTC
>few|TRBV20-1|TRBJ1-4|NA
CSAPGWEWGNEKLFF
TGCAGTGCCCCCGGCTGGGAGTGGGGAAATGAAAAACTGTTTTTT
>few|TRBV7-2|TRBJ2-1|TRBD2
CASSLVKASGVSSYNEQFF
TGTGCCAGCAGCTTAGTCAAAGCCAGCGGGGTAAGCTCCTACAATGAGCAGTTCTTC
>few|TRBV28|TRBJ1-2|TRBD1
CASSRTGGYYGYTF
TGTGCCAGCAGTCGGACAGGGGGGTACTATGGCTACACCTTC
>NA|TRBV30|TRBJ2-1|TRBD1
CAWSVGTGLNEQFF
TGTGCCTGGAGTGTCGGGACAGGTCTCAATGAGCAGTTCTTC
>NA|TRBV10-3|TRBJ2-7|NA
CAISGADSYEQYF
TGTGCCATCAGTGGAGCGGATTCCTACGAGCAGTACTTC
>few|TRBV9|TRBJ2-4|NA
CASSVDSGDGNIQYF
TGTGCCAGCAGCGTAGATTCCGGGGATGGAAACATTCAGTACTTC
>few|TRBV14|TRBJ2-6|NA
CASSLELSSGANVLTF
TGTGCCAGCAGCCTTGAGCTTAGCTCTGGGGCCAACGTCCTGACTTTC
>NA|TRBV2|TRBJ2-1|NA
CASSEVGVSYNEQFF
TGTGCCAGCAGTGAGGTAGGGGTTTCCTACAATGAGCAGTTCTTC
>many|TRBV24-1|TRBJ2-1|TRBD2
CATSPPSGRDYNEQFF
TGTGCCACCAGCCCCCCTAGCGGGAGGGATTACAATGAGCAGTTCTTC
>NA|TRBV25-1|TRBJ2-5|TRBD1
CASSEYLGQGETQYF
TGTGCCAGCAGTGAATACTTGGGACAGGGAGAGACCCAGTACTTC
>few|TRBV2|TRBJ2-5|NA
CASGGRETQYF
TGTGCCAGCGGGGGCCGCGAGACCCAGTACTTC